Listed here are 13 T cell receptor beta chains from one sample, sequenced in a study of blood T cell repertoires in COVID-19. The protocol was immunoSEQ multiplex PCR, while the TCRdb copy is restricted to in-frame clones and leaves out a portion. The sample contains approximately 140,000 clones, about 85% of which appear only once. The specimen was peripheral blood. The receptor source for this set is a man in his forties with active or convalescent COVID-19.

V is TRBV6-6 and J is TRBJ1-2, with D uncertain. V was cut by 6 bases and J by 8 bases, with 13 bases left in between. The CDR3 has 12 residues. The germline gives CDR1 MNHNY, CDR2 SVGAGI (reference sequence). This CDR3 reads CASRDPVAGYTF. Here the CDR3 DNA reads TGTGCCAGCAGAGACCCGGTAGCGGGCTACACCTTC.

This chain links TRBV7-9 with TRBJ2-3, with 9 bases fitting TRBD2. V gave up 5 bases and J gave up 8 bases; unmatched junction bases: 2. The CDR3 covers 12 residues. In germline, CDR1 is SEHNR, CDR2 FQNEAQ (reference sequence). This CDR3 reads CASSLGLATQYF. CDR3 nucleotide sequence: TGTGCCAGCAGCCTGGGACTAGCTACGCAGTATTTT.

The chain employs TRBV29-1 and TRBJ2-5; 7 bases are shared with TRBD1. Germline CDR1 SQVTM, CDR2 ANQGSEA. Trimming cost V 8 bases and J 1 base; bases outside gene matches: 10. This CDR3 comprises 14 residues. The CDR3 coding sequence is TGCAGCATACGACAGGGTCTCATCCAAGAGACCCAGTACTTC. This translates into CSIRQGLIQETQYF.

The chain couples TRBV6-5 to TRBJ1-1, with D possibly TRBD1 on 6 matching bases. Trimming took off 7 bases at V and 1 base at J, with 16 bases between the two ends. Per the germline V gene, CDR1 is MNHEY and CDR2 is SVGAGI. CDR3 length equals 15 residues. This CDR3 is CASNRGSGGNTEAFF. CDR3 nucleotide sequence: TGTGCCAGCAATAGGGGGTCCGGTGGGAACACTGAAGCTTTCTTT.

This clone showed up just a few times. Distinct nucleotide sequences in the sample also encode this CDR3. The rearrangement joins TRBV5-1 to TRBJ2-5; 12 nucleotides agree with TRBD2. The germline gives CDR1 SGHRS, CDR2 YFSETQ. CDR3 size: 14 residues. Unmatched junction bases numbered 2, after V lost 4 bases and J lost 4 bases. The CDR3 reads CASSPGLAGETQYF. The CDR3 DNA reads as TGCGCCAGCAGCCCGGGACTAGCGGGAGAGACCCAGTACTTC.

The chain carries TRBV2 and TRBJ2-5; 7 bases agree with TRBD1. The V gene end was trimmed by 8 bases and the J gene end by 5 bases; junction bases not matched to a gene: 8. There are 13 residues in the CDR3. Per germline, CDR1 SNHLY and CDR2 FYNNEI. CDR3 nucleotide sequence: TGTGCCAGCCGAGGACAGGCCAGGGAGACCCAGTACTTC. Amino acids: CASRGQARETQYF.

This chain uses TRBV5-5 with TRBJ2-7; 7 bases fit TRBD2. CDR1 SGHKS and CDR2 YYEKEE come from the germline V gene (reference sequence). The CDR3 spans 16 residues. V shed 4 bases and J 1 base; nucleotides not matched to a gene: 11. The CDR3 DNA reads TGTGCCAGCAGCAGAGACGGGGGGACCGAATCCTACGAGCAGTACTTC. This gives the protein CASSRDGGTESYEQYF.

The chain recombines TRBV5-4 with TRBJ2-2, with 8 bases identical to TRBD1. This CDR3 contains 15 residues. Trimming cost V 4 bases and J 3 bases; bases outside gene matches: 5. The germline V gene has CDR1 SGHNT and CDR2 YYREEE (reference sequence). CDR3 loop: CASSETGGYTGELFF. In DNA form, the CDR3 reads TGTGCCAGCAGCGAAACAGGGGGGTACACCGGGGAGCTGTTTTTT.

The CDR3 sequence is CAIRLQGQNTEAFF. CDR3 DNA sequence: TGTGCCATCAGGCTACAGGGACAAAACACTGAAGCTTTCTTT. This chain connects TRBV10-3 to TRBJ1-1; tentative D call: TRBD1 (6 bases). Germline V gene data show CDR1 as ENHRY and CDR2 as SYGVKD. V dropped 6 bases and J dropped 2 bases, with 13 bases sitting between them. The CDR3 is made up of 14 amino acids.

V and J are TRBV6-5 and TRBJ1-5, with 8 positions matching TRBD1. With V trimmed by 10 bases and J by 7 bases, 9 bases remained unmatched. The CDR3 is 13 amino acids. The germline V gene encodes CDR1 MNHEY and CDR2 SVGAGI. The chain's CDR3 is CATGRGRGQPQHF. The CDR3 nucleotides read TGTGCCACCGGCAGGGGGCGCGGACAGCCCCAGCATTTT.

The V gene is TRBV12-3 or TRBV12-4, the J gene TRBJ2-3, with D possibly being TRBD1 (6 bases). The V end lost 5 bases, the J end lost 9 bases, and 12 bases lay between the germline ends. CDR3 length equals 12 residues. The CDR3 loop reads CASSRDRNTQYF. The CDR3 DNA sequence: TGTGCCAGCAGTCGCGACAGGAACACGCAGTATTTT.

The chain's CDR3 is CASSPDRGSSGYTF. The CDR3 coding sequence is TGTGCCAGCTCGCCCGACAGGGGGTCAAGTGGCTACACCTTC. The V call is TRBV18, the J call TRBJ1-2, with 9 bases lining up with TRBD1. CDR3 length: 14 amino acids. CDR1 KGHSH and CDR2 LQKENI come from the germline V gene. V shed 6 bases and J 7 bases; nucleotides not matched to a gene: 9.

The rearrangement joins TRBV7-9 to TRBJ2-7; 9 bases align to TRBD2. CDR1 and CDR2 (germline): SEHNR, FQNEAQ (reference sequence). V lost 3 bases, J lost 3 bases, and 0 bases stayed unmatched. The CDR3 is 13 residues long. The DNA for the CDR3 is TGTGCCAGCAGCTTTAGCGGGGGCTACGAGCAGTACTTC. Translating it yields CASSFSGGYEQYF.